The 18 T cell receptor beta chains presented below share a single source sample, sequenced in a study of blood T cell repertoires in COVID-19. Assay used: immunoSEQ multiplex PCR; TCRdb lists only in-frame clones, some missing. The data hold hundreds of thousands of clones, with about 89% observed a single time. Sequencing input: peripheral blood. These TCRs come from a woman in her 50s with COVID-19, enrolled during active disease.

The chain joins TRBV9 to TRBJ1-2; 8 nucleotides align to TRBD1. CDR1 and CDR2 (germline): SGDLS, YYNGEE. CDR3 length: 15 amino acids. The J segment lost 8 bases and the V segment lost 4 bases, leaving 13 bases of the junction unmatched. The CDR3 is CASSIIQGAQMGYTF. The CDR3 DNA reads as TGTGCCAGCAGCATCATCCAGGGGGCGCAGATGGGCTACACCTTC.

V usage is TRBV3-1 (or the pseudogene TRBV3-2) and J usage is TRBJ2-3; D may be TRBD1 (5 bases). CDR1 and CDR2 from the germline V gene are LGHDT and YNNKEL (reference sequence). Trimming left V 4 bases short and J 1 base short, with 12 bases between. The CDR3 covers 15 residues. The CDR3 nucleotides read TGTGCCAGCAGCCTAAAGGGGCCACGCACAGATACGCAGTATTTT. Protein: CASSLKGPRTDTQYF.

The chain combines TRBV7-9 with TRBJ2-3; the match to TRBD2 covers 10 bases. Germline CDR1 and CDR2: SEHNR and FQNEAQ (reference sequence). The trim removed 5 bases at V and 3 bases at J, leaving 5 bases unmatched. The CDR3 is 15 residues long. The CDR3 loop reads CASSEIAGGTDTQYF. The CDR3 DNA follows: TGTGCCAGCAGCGAAATAGCGGGAGGAACAGATACGCAGTATTTT.

This chain joins TRBV24-1 and TRBJ2-7, with 9 bases that match TRBD1. The germline CDR1 and CDR2 sequences are KGHDR and SFDVKD. The V segment lost 11 bases and the J segment 4 bases; nucleotides outside the gene matches: 14. The CDR3 is 15 amino acids. Here the CDR3 reads CANNIDRDREYEQYF. The CDR3 coding sequence is TGTGCCAACAACATAGACCGGGACAGGGAGTACGAGCAGTACTTC.

V gene TRBV6-4 combines with J gene TRBJ2-1, with 8 bases matching TRBD1. CDR1 and CDR2 (germline): MRHNA, SNTAGT. CDR3 length: 15 residues. Germline trimming cut 0 bases from V and 5 bases from J; bases unmatched to any gene: 3. DNA of the CDR3: TGTGCCAGCAGTGACTCGGGCAGGGGGCACAATGAGCAGTTCTTC. Its translation: CASSDSGRGHNEQFF.

About this clone: Other DNA sequences in the sample encode the same CDR3. The chain uses TRBV2 and TRBJ2-7, with 7 bases matching TRBD1. CDR3 length: 14 residues. V shed 2 bases, J shed 5 bases, and the junction held 6 bases outside the gene matches. Per germline, CDR1 SNHLY and CDR2 FYNNEI. As DNA, the CDR3 is TGTGCCAGCAGTGAAAGGACAGGAGGTCACGAGCAGTACTTC. Encoded protein: CASSERTGGHEQYF.

The V gene is TRBV6-5, the J gene TRBJ2-1, with 10 bases lining up with TRBD2. The CDR3 totals 16 residues. The junction had 13 bases not matched to a gene; V was cut back by 4 bases and J by 10 bases. From germline, CDR1 is MNHEY and CDR2 SVGAGI. CDR3 bases: TGTGCCAGCAGTTCCGGTGGACTAGCGGTTGGCAGGGAGCAGTTCTTC. It codes for CASSSGGLAVGREQFF.

The V call is TRBV29-1, the J call TRBJ2-7; TRBD2 matches at 7 bases. Per the germline V gene, CDR1 is SQVTM and CDR2 is ANQGSEA. V dropped 3 bases and J dropped 5; count of bases not matched to a gene: 16. This CDR3 region has 16 residues. The CDR3 sequence: CSVESPNVQREHEQYF. The CDR3 region has the DNA TGCAGCGTTGAGTCCCCCAATGTCCAGCGGGAACACGAGCAGTACTTC.

V gene TRBV27 combines with J gene TRBJ2-1; 11 nucleotides match TRBD2. This CDR3 is 16 amino acids long. The germline V gene has CDR1 MNHEY and CDR2 SMNVEV (reference sequence). Trimming at V came to 4 bases and at J to 7 bases, leaving 9 bases not matched to a gene. The CDR3 here is CASSWYSGRADNEQFF. CDR3 in DNA: TGTGCCAGCAGTTGGTATAGCGGGAGGGCCGATAATGAGCAGTTCTTC.

The V gene is TRBV5-1, the J gene TRBJ1-2; 7 positions match TRBD1. Germline trimming cut 5 bases from V and 5 bases from J; bases unmatched to any gene: 6. This CDR3 is 13 amino acids long. CDR1 and CDR2 (germline): SGHRS, YFSETQ. CDR3 in amino acids: CASRGDSEYGYTF. CDR3 DNA sequence: TGCGCCAGCAGGGGGGACAGTGAGTATGGCTACACCTTC.

This clone occurred once. J is TRBJ2-5 and V is TRBV27, with a possible D match to TRBD1 (5 bases). This CDR3 comprises 14 residues. Trimming took 8 bases from V and 5 from J, leaving 18 bases between them. The germline CDR1 and CDR2 sequences are MNHEY and SMNVEV (reference sequence). CDR3 nucleotide sequence: TGTGCCAGCTACCGGGCAGGGTCGAGGGAGACCCAGTACTTC. Translation: CASYRAGSRETQYF.

This sequence joins TRBV5-1 and TRBJ2-3, with 12 bases that match TRBD1. Unmatched junction bases numbered 10, after V lost 4 bases and J lost 1 base. Per the germline V gene, CDR1 is SGHRS and CDR2 is YFSETQ. CDR3 length equals 18 residues. CDR3 protein: CASSLSRDRGRGTDTQYF. The CDR3 region has the DNA TGCGCCAGCAGCCTATCTCGGGACAGGGGGCGCGGCACAGATACGCAGTATTTT.

The chain is built from TRBV9 and TRBJ2-3, with TRBD2 as a possible D gene (5 bases). CDR3 length: 14 residues. Germline V lookup: CDR1 SGDLS, CDR2 YYNGEE. The V end was cut by 4 bases, the J end by 2 bases, with 11 bases between. The CDR3 sequence is CASSYSGDTDTQYF. The CDR3 nucleotides are TGTGCCAGCAGCTACTCCGGGGACACAGATACGCAGTATTTT.

The chain joins TRBV3-1 (or the pseudogene TRBV3-2) to TRBJ1-4; D is ambiguous. Trimming took 4 bases from V and 7 from J, leaving 19 bases between them. The V gene's germline CDR1 is LGHDT and CDR2 YNNKEL (reference sequence). The CDR3 consists of 16 residues. This CDR3 is CASSPPGRGLGEKLFF. The CDR3 DNA reads as TGTGCCAGCAGCCCCCCGGGTAGAGGGCTTGGTGAAAAACTGTTTTTT.

The V and J genes are TRBV30 and TRBJ2-7; 9 bases map to TRBD2. V dropped 1 base and J dropped 8; count of bases not matched to a gene: 15. Germline V gene sequence: CDR1 GTSNPN, CDR2 SVGIG (reference sequence). The length of the CDR3 is 16 residues. DNA of the CDR3: TGTGCCTGGAGTGCAGATGGGACTAGCCTCGGGGGGAAGCAGTACTTC. This gives the protein CAWSADGTSLGGKQYF.

This chain connects TRBV5-1 to TRBJ2-1; the match to TRBD2 covers 10 bases. Germline CDR1 reads SGHRS; CDR2 reads YFSETQ. The CDR3 spans 16 residues. V lost 0 bases and J lost 3; bases outside the gene matches: 3. CDR3 sequence (DNA): TGCGCCAGCAGCTTGGACACTAGCGGGAACTACAATGAGCAGTTCTTC. Translation: CASSLDTSGNYNEQFF.

The CDR3 reads CASDSESSYNEQFF. CDR3 sequence (DNA): TGTGCCAGCGACAGCGAGAGCTCCTACAATGAGCAGTTCTTC. The chain links TRBV21-1 to TRBJ2-1; TRBD1 is the table's D call, not checked against the DNA. TRBV21-1 is described as a pseudogene. The CDR3 length is 14 residues.

The chain has TRBV11-2 and TRBJ1-5, with D perhaps TRBD1 (6 bases). Trimming shortened V by 6 bases and J by 4 bases, and 25 bases separated the two germline ends. Looked up from germline, CDR1 is SGHAT and CDR2 is FQNNGV. This CDR3 is 18 amino acids long. CDR3 bases: TGTGCCAGCAGTCTTAACCGGGACACGCGATTTGCGAATCAGCCCCAGCATTTT. Translated, it gives CASSLNRDTRFANQPQHF. The complete variable domain, with remaining parts taken from reference TRBV11-2 and TRBJ1-5, reads EAGVAQSPRYKIIEKRQSVAFWCNPISGHATLYWYQQILGQGPKLLIQFQNNGVVDDSQLPKDRFSAERLKGVDSTLKIQPAKLEDSAVYLCASSLNRDTRFANQPQHFGDGTRLSIL.